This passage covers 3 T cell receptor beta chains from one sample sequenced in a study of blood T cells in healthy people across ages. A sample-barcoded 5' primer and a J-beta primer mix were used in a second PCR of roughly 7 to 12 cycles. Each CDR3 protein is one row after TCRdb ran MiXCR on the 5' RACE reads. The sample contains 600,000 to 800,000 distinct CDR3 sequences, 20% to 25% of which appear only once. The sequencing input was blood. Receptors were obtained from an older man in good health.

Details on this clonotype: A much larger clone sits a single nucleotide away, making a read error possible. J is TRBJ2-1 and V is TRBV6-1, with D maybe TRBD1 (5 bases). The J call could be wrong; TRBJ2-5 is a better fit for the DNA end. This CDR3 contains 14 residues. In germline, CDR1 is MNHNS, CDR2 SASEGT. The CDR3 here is CASSVLGVGQTQYF. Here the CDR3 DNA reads TGTGCCAGCAGTGTTTTAGGGGTCGGACAGACCCAGTACTTC.

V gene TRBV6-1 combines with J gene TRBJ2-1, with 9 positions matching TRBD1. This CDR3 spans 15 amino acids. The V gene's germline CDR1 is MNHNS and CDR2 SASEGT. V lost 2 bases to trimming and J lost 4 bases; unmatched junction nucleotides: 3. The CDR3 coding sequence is TGTGCCAGCAGTGAAACAGGGGGCGGTTACAATGAGCAGTTCTTC. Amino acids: CASSETGGGYNEQFF.

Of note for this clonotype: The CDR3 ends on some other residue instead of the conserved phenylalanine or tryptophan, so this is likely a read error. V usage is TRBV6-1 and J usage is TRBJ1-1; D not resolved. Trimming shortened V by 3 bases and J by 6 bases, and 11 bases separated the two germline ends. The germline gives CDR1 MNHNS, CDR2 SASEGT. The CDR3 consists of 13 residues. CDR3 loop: CASSDILGAEAFL. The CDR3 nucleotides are TGTGCCAGCAGTGACATTCTCGGGGCTGAAGCTTTCCTT.